This passage covers 21 T cell receptor beta chains from one sample sequenced in a study of identical twins. TCRdb passed the 5' RACE reads through MiXCR, listing each CDR3 protein once. This table holds about 720,000 distinct CDR3 sequences, 15% to 20% found once. The sample was also linked to a second study, of T cells expressing NK-cell markers.

The sequenced sample consisted of PBMCs. The source of these receptors is a woman under 30 in good health.

The V call is TRBV30, the J call TRBJ2-3, with 13 bases aligning to TRBD2. V shed 5 bases and J 8 bases; nucleotides not matched to a gene: 7. Germline V CDR1 and CDR2: GTSNPN, SVGIG (reference sequence). This CDR3 has 14 amino acids. The CDR3 coding sequence is TGTGCCTGGGGAACTAGCGGGAGGGCGGGTACGCAGTATTTT. Protein: CAWGTSGRAGTQYF.

This clonotype was counted only a few times. V gene TRBV29-1 combines with J gene TRBJ2-3, with TRBD1 identical over 7 bases. Losses at the gene ends were 6 bases for V and 3 bases for J; bases not matched to a gene: 6. Looked up from germline, CDR1 is SQVTM and CDR2 is ANQGSEA. The CDR3 totals 13 residues. The CDR3 protein is CSVDGTATDTQYF. The CDR3 DNA reads as TGCAGCGTGGATGGGACAGCTACAGATACGCAGTATTTT.

There are many counts of this clonotype. CDR3 region: CASSWGTSYTF. CDR3 nucleotide sequence: TGTGCCAGCAGTTGGGGGACGAGCTACACCTTC. V and J are TRBV27 and TRBJ1-2, with a possible D match to TRBD1 (5 bases). V was clipped by 4 bases and J by 9 bases, with 9 bases between them. Germline V gene sequence: CDR1 MNHEY, CDR2 SMNVEV (reference sequence). This CDR3 is 11 amino acids long.

The chain has TRBV10-3 and TRBJ2-3, with D possibly matching TRBD2 (6 bases). V was clipped by 5 bases and J by 4 bases, with 19 bases between them. The CDR3 contains 16 residues. CDR1 and CDR2 (germline): ENHRY, SYGVKD. The CDR3 spells CAISSGVRETADTQYF. In nucleotides, the CDR3 is TGTGCCATCAGTTCGGGCGTTCGGGAGACGGCAGATACGCAGTATTTT.

This chain links TRBV12-3 or TRBV12-4 with TRBJ1-5; no clear D. This CDR3 has 15 amino acids. Trimming pared 2 bases from V and 4 bases from J, leaving 12 bases between. CDR3 region: CASSLSEFRNQPQHF. DNA for the CDR3: TGTGCCAGCAGTTTATCGGAGTTTAGGAATCAGCCCCAGCATTTT.

This clonotype has just a few counts. The V call is TRBV5-1, the J call TRBJ2-3; TRBD1 or TRBD2 may be the D gene (5 bases each). Trimming left V 1 base short and J 6 bases short, with 15 bases between. This CDR3 has 15 amino acids. Germline V gene lookup returns CDR1 SGHRS and CDR2 YFSETQ. The CDR3 sequence is CASSLKAWGSDTQYF. CDR3 in DNA: TGCGCCAGCAGCTTGAAGGCCTGGGGGTCCGATACGCAGTATTTT. The whole variable domain, remainder taken from reference TRBV5-1 and TRBJ2-3, is KAGVTQTPRYLIKTRGQQVTLSCSPISGHRSVSWYQQTPGQGLQFLFEYFSETQRNKGNFPGRFSGRQFSNSRSEMNVSTLELGDSALYLCASSLKAWGSDTQYFGPGTRLTVL.

This clonotype was found a few times. V gene TRBV6-6 combines with J gene TRBJ2-1; D possibly uses TRBD1 or TRBD2 (5 bases each). V dropped 7 bases and J dropped 5 bases, with 12 bases sitting between them. This CDR3 region has 13 residues. In germline, CDR1 is MNHNY, CDR2 SVGAGI (reference sequence). The DNA for the CDR3 is TGTGCCAGCACCTACGGGGCAAACAATGAGCAGTTCTTC. Protein product: CASTYGANNEQFF.

The chain carries TRBV12-3 or TRBV12-4 and TRBJ1-1; D is undetermined. The CDR3 loop spans 14 amino acids. Trimming took off 5 bases at V and 4 bases at J, with 14 bases between the two ends. CDR3 nucleotide sequence: TGTGCCAGCAGTATTCGGGCGGCGGGCACTGAAGCTTTCTTT. Encoded protein: CASSIRAAGTEAFF.

This clonotype has a handful of counts. The CDR3 region is CSVLGTFESSGANVLTF. The CDR3 DNA follows: TGCAGCGTCCTGGGGACTTTTGAGAGCTCTGGGGCCAACGTCCTGACTTTC. The V gene is TRBV29-1, the J gene TRBJ2-6, with a weak D call TRBD2 (6 bases). The CDR3 length is 17 residues. Deletions cut 6 bases from V and 0 bases from J, with 18 bases between. Germline V gene lookup returns CDR1 SQVTM and CDR2 ANQGSEA.

This clonotype has a handful of counts. This sequence joins TRBV10-3 and TRBJ2-4; weak D call: TRBD1 (7 bases). Trimming took 0 bases from V and 7 from J, leaving 19 bases between them. Germline CDR1 and CDR2: ENHRY and SYGVKD. The CDR3 totals 17 residues. The CDR3, as DNA: TGTGCCATCAGTGAGTCGATAGGAGGGGGCGAGGTGAACATTCAGTACTTC. Translated, it gives CAISESIGGGEVNIQYF.

This clonotype was detected many times. The V call is TRBV4-3, the J call TRBJ2-3, with 10 nucleotides matching TRBD2. Per germline, CDR1 LGHNA and CDR2 YSLEER. The CDR3 is 16 amino acids. J lost 5 bases, V lost 3 bases, and 8 bases had no gene match. CDR3 loop: CASSQGAGGPGDTQYF. The CDR3 region has the DNA TGCGCCAGCAGCCAGGGAGCGGGAGGGCCGGGAGATACGCAGTATTTT.

In this sample, this clonotype turned up a few times. J is TRBJ1-5 and V is TRBV12-3 or TRBV12-4, with a weak D call TRBD1 (6 bases). This CDR3 region has 14 residues. The V end was cut by 3 bases, the J end by 9 bases, with 15 bases between. As DNA, the CDR3 is TGTGCCAGCAGTTTTCAGGGGAGAGAGCGGCCCCAGCATTTT. It specifies CASSFQGRERPQHF.

The chain recombines TRBV19 with TRBJ2-1; 8 bases align to TRBD2. This CDR3 comprises 14 residues. V gave up 5 bases and J gave up 2 bases; unmatched junction bases: 2. In germline, CDR1 is LNHDA, CDR2 SQIVND (reference sequence). As DNA, the CDR3 is TGTGCCAGTAGTTACGGGGGGGCCTACAATGAGCAGTTCTTC. Translating gives CASSYGGAYNEQFF.

This clonotype was seen more than once but under ten times. This chain links TRBV12-3 or TRBV12-4 with TRBJ1-2, with a tentative D call TRBD1 (6 bases). The CDR3 extends over 15 amino acids. Trimming took 6 bases from V and 5 from J, leaving 19 bases between them. CDR3 nucleotide sequence: TGTGCCAGCAGAAGTCCACAGGGTTCTCTTTATGGCTACACCTTC. Its translation is CASRSPQGSLYGYTF.

The chain links TRBV6-5 to TRBJ2-4; D perhaps matches TRBD2 (5 bases). CDR3 length equals 13 residues. V was clipped by 4 bases and J by 8 bases, with 12 bases between them. CDR1 and CDR2 from the germline V gene are MNHEY and SVGAGI. Here the CDR3 DNA reads TGTGCCAGCAGTTTAACTAGGCGGGACATTCAGTACTTC. This codes for CASSLTRRDIQYF.

The V gene is TRBV7-3, the J gene TRBJ2-3, with D possibly matching TRBD2 (7 bases). CDR3 length: 16 amino acids. The V end was cut by 1 base, the J end by 0 bases, with 11 bases between. Germline CDR1 reads SGHTA; CDR2 reads FQGTGA. In DNA form, the CDR3 reads TGTGCCAGCAGCTTAATCGGGGGGCCGAGCACAGATACGCAGTATTTT. Translated: CASSLIGGPSTDTQYF.

The chain uses TRBV10-3 and TRBJ2-7; TRBD2 is a possible D gene (5 bases). Per the germline V gene, CDR1 is ENHRY and CDR2 is SYGVKD. The CDR3 covers 14 residues. Trimming stripped 2 bases from V and 5 bases from J, with 13 bases between. The CDR3 is CAISESTSGNEQYF. Written as DNA, the CDR3 is TGTGCCATCAGTGAGAGTACCTCGGGGAACGAGCAGTACTTC.

This clonotype occurred a few times. J is TRBJ2-7 and V is TRBV27, with D unresolved. Germline values: CDR1 MNHEY, CDR2 SMNVEV (reference sequence). The CDR3 contains 14 residues. V was shortened by 2 bases and J by 3 bases, with 11 bases between the two germline ends. The CDR3 loop reads CASSLSQAYYEQYF. The CDR3 region has the DNA TGTGCCAGCAGTTTAAGCCAGGCGTACTACGAGCAGTACTTC.

The J gene is TRBJ2-7, the V gene TRBV6-1, with D tentatively TRBD1 or TRBD2 (6 bases each). The CDR3 spans 15 residues. Germline loops: CDR1 MNHNS, CDR2 SASEGT. The ends were cut back, 4 bases at V and 3 bases at J, with 16 bases in the middle. The CDR3 nucleotides are TGTGCCAGCAGTGGAGGGACTGGGACAATCTACGAGCAGTACTTC. It encodes CASSGGTGTIYEQYF.

This clonotype was seen only a few times. This rearrangement joins TRBV20-1 to TRBJ2-4, with 10 bases that match TRBD2. Per the germline V gene, CDR1 is DFQATT and CDR2 is SNEGSKA (reference sequence). Losses at the gene ends were 6 bases for V and 11 bases for J; bases not matched to a gene: 10. The CDR3 sequence is 13 residues long. CDR3 sequence: CSARILAGIVQYF. The CDR3 region has the DNA TGCAGTGCCCGGATACTAGCGGGGATAGTTCAGTACTTC.

This clonotype was observed a few times. The chain combines TRBV6-6 with TRBJ1-2; 8 positions agree with TRBD1. Germline values: CDR1 MNHNY, CDR2 SVGAGI (reference sequence). The CDR3 is 12 amino acids. V dropped 6 bases and J dropped 6; count of bases not matched to a gene: 3. Here the CDR3 reads CASRDREDGYTF. In DNA form, the CDR3 reads TGTGCCAGCAGGGACAGGGAGGATGGCTACACCTTC.